The entry that follows covers one TCR beta chain sequence. Its antigen is still unknown. The protocol attached unique molecular identifiers to individual cDNA molecules. One entry per CDR3 protein results from TCRdb running MiXCR on the 5' RACE reads. Of 55,000 to 75,000 distinct CDR3 sequences in the sample, about 8.4% were seen once. This entry comes from a study of early T cells in non-severe SARS-CoV-2 infection. Across the study: Whole-blood bulk RNA, unsorted, was sequenced, and chains were unpaired.

Points from the study as a whole: The study's VDJdb matching favored anti-spike CD8 responses and missed private and CD4 specificities.

V was clipped by 1 base and J by 3 bases, with 13 bases between them. CDR3 size: 15 residues. The germline CDR1 and CDR2 sequences are SNHLY and FYNNEI. Material for sequencing was whole blood. The sequence came from an adult who was a healthcare worker with PCR-confirmed SARS-CoV-2 infection or an uninfected control (not recorded which). The rearrangement uses TRBV2 and TRBJ2-7; unclear D gene. In DNA form, the CDR3 reads TGTGCCAGCAGTGAAGAACTCCCGCCTCTCTACGAGCAGTACTTC. Residues: CASSEELPPLYEQYF. Using reference TRBV2 and TRBJ2-7 for the parts outside the CDR3, the full variable domain is EPEVTQTPSHQVTQMGQEVILRCVPISNHLYFYWYRQILGQKVEFLVSFYNNEISEKSEIFDDQFSVERPDGSNFTLKIRSTKLEDSAMYFCASSEELPPLYEQYFGPGTRLTVT.